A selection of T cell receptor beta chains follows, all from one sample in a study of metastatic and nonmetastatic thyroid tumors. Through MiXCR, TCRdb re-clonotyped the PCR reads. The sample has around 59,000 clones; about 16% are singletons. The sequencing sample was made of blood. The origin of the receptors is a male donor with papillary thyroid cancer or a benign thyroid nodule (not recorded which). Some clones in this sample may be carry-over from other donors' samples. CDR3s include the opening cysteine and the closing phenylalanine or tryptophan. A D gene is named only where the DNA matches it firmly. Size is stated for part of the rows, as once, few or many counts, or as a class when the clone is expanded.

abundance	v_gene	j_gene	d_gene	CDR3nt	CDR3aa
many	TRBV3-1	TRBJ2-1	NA	TGTGCCAGCAGCCAAGATCCGGTCGGGAGATACAATGAGCAGTTCTTC	CASSQDPVGRYNEQFF
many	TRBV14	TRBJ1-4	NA	TGTGCCAGCAGCCAAGACAGGGTGGCGGGGAGAAAAGAAAAACTGTTTTTT	CASSQDRVAGRKEKLFF
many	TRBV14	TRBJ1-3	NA	TGTGCCAGCAGCCCCTGGGGCTCTGGAAACACCATATATTTT	CASSPWGSGNTIYF
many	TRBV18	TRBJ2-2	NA	TGTGCCAGCTCACCACGCATAGGGACCGGGGAGCTGTTTTTT	CASSPRIGTGELFF
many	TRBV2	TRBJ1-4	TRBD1	TGTGCCAGCAGTGAGGACAGGGATGTAGAAAAACTGTTTTTT	CASSEDRDVEKLFF
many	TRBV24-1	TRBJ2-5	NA	TGTGCCACCAGTGATAAACAGGGAACCGGAAAGACCCAGTACTTC	CATSDKQGTGKTQYF
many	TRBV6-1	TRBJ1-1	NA	TGTGCCAGCAGTGAAGGGGGGCGGTATACTGAAGCTTTCTTT	CASSEGGRYTEAFF
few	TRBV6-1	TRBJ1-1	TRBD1	TGTGCCAGCAGTGACGGGACAGGGTGTAACACTGAACCTTTCTTT	CASSDGTGCNTEPFF
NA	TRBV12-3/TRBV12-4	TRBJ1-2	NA	TGTGCCAGCAGTTTTTCATGTGGCTACACCTTC	CASSFSCGYTF
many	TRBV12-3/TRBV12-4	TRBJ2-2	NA	TGTGCCAGCAGTTTGGGCGGCCTTTCAAGAAGGGAGCTGTTTTTT	CASSLGGLSRRELFF
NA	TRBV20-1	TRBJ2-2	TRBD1	TGCAGTGCTGCCGGGACAGAGAACACCGGGGAGCTGTTTTTT	CSAAGTENTGELFF
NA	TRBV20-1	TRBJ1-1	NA	TGCAGTGCTAGAGACCCTGGGATCTCCACTGAAGCTTTCTTT	CSARDPGISTEAFF
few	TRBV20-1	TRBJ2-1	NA	TGCAGTGCTAGAAACAGGACCCCCGGTCGGACGAATGAGCAGTTCTTC	CSARNRTPGRTNEQFF
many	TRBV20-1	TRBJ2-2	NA	TGCAGTGCTAGAGCCGGGGGGCAGGACACCGGGGAGCTGTTTTTT	CSARAGGQDTGELFF
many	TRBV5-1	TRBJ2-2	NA	TGCGCCAGCAGCATGACTGCCCTCTGGACCGGGGAGCTGTTTTTT	CASSMTALWTGELFF
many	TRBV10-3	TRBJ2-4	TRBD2	TGTGCCATCAGTGAGTCTAGCGGGGGGGCCGACATTCAGTACTTC	CAISESSGGADIQYF
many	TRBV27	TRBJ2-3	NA	TGTGCCAGCAGTTTATCGATCCTGCCGCATACGCAGTATTTT	CASSLSILPHTQYF
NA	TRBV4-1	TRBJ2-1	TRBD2	TGCGCCAGCAGCCAAGATCGCAGCGGGAGGGCCTATGAGCAGTTCTTC	CASSQDRSGRAYEQFF
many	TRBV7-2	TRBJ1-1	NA	TGTGCCAGCAGCTCCAGGGCCATGAACACTGAAGCTTTCTTT	CASSSRAMNTEAFF
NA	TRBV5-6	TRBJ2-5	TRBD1	TGTGCCAGCAGCTCCCTAGTACAGGGGGCACGGGGTGAGACCCAGTACTTC	CASSSLVQGARGETQYF
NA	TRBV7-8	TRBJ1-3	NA	TGTGCCAGCAGCTTAGCTGGACTCTTCTCTGGAAACACCATATATTTT	CASSLAGLFSGNTIYF
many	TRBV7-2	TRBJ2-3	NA	TGTGCCAGCAGCTACACAGATACGCAGTATTTT	CASSYTDTQYF
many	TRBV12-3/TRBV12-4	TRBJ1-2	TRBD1	TGTGCCAGCAGTAACCTGGGACAGGGCCTTCCTGGCTATGGCTACACCTTC	CASSNLGQGLPGYGYTF
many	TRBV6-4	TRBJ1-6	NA	TGTGCCAGCAGTGACGGGGCGGAAAATTCACCCCTCCACTTT	CASSDGAENSPLHF
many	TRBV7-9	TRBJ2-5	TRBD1	TGTGCCAGCAGGGACAGGGCCCTAGAGACCCAGTACTTC	CASRDRALETQYF
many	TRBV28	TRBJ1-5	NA	TGTGCCAGCAGTCCGCCCAAGGGGGGGGCGCTTATCCAGCCCCAGCATTTT	CASSPPKGGALIQPQHF
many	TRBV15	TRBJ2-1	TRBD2	TGTGCCACCAGCAGCGGTCGGTTCGAAGAGACTAGCGGGCGATACAATGAGCAGTTCTTC	CATSSGRFEETSGRYNEQFF
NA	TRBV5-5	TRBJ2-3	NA	TGTACCAGCAGCTTGAGTTTGCTCACAGATACGCAGTATTTT	CTSSLSLLTDTQYF
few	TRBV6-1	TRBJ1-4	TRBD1	TGTGCCAGCAGCCCGAGGGGACAGGAGGCGCCGGTAAGGGAAAAAATGTTTTTT	CASSPRGQEAPVREKMFF
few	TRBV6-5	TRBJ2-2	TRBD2	TGTGCCAGCAGTTACGGGCTAGCGGGAGGCCCGAACACCGGGGAGCTGTTTTTT	CASSYGLAGGPNTGELFF
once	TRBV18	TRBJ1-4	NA	TGTGCCAGCTCACCGGCCGACGGTTTGAGAGGGGGAGAAAAACTGTTTTTT	CASSPADGLRGGEKLFF
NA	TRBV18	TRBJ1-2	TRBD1	TGTGCCAGCTCACGACCACAGGGGCTGGGGCATGGCTACACCTTC	CASSRPQGLGHGYTF
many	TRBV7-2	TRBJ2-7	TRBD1	TGTGCCAGCAGCTTACCGACAGGGTGGGACGAGCAGTACTTC	CASSLPTGWDEQYF
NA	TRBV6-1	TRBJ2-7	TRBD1	TGTGCCAGCAGTGAAGAAATACAGGGGGCATACGAGCAGTACTTC	CASSEEIQGAYEQYF
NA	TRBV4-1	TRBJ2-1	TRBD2	TGCGCCAGCAGCCAAAAGTCTAGCGGACCCGGAGAGCAGTTCTTC	CASSQKSSGPGEQFF
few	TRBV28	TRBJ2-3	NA	TGTGCCAGCAGTCCTCCCCACGTGTCTCCAAGGGATACGCAGTATTTT	CASSPPHVSPRDTQYF
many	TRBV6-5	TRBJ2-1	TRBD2	TGTGCCAGCAGTTACTCAGCCGCGGGGGGGTACAATGAGCAGTTCTTC	CASSYSAAGGYNEQFF
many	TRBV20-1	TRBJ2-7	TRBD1	TGCAGTCAAGGGTGGGACAGGGGGGGCGAGCAGTACTTC	CSQGWDRGGEQYF
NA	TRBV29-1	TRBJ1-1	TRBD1	TGCAGCGTTGAAGATCTAAGGACAGGAGAGGGGTTT	CSVEDLRTGEGF
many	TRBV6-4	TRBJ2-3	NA	TGTGCCAGCAGTGACTCGAAGGGTTACGGCACAGATACGCAGTATTTT	CASSDSKGYGTDTQYF
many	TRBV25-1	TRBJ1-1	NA	TGTGCCAGCAGCCCCATGGCCGGGGCCGCATCATTGAACACTGAAGCTTTCTTT	CASSPMAGAASLNTEAFF